The entry below gives a single T cell receptor (beta chain) sequence along with its context. In the study's own analysis: Scientists estimated how many nucleated cells there were by amplifying reference gene primers. Assay used: immunoSEQ multiplex PCR; TCRdb lists only in-frame clones, some missing. That table is the source of V, J and clone size, and D and trimming were worked out from the DNA. The sample has 200,000 or so clones, 70% to 90% seen once. The sample is drawn from a study of blood T cell repertoires in COVID-19. The CDR3 runs to 15 residues. Germline CDR1 reads SGDLS; CDR2 reads YYNGEE. The germline V and J ends were trimmed by 0 bases and 2 bases, with 12 bases remaining between them.

The sample was peripheral blood. The clonotype comes from a human donor with active or convalescent COVID-19. The donor label of this sample is uncertain. The V gene is TRBV9, the J gene TRBJ2-7, with a tentative D call TRBD1 (5 bases). CDR3 region: CASSVDIGAAYEQYF. Here the CDR3 DNA reads TGTGCCAGCAGCGTAGATATTGGGGCAGCCTACGAGCAGTACTTC.